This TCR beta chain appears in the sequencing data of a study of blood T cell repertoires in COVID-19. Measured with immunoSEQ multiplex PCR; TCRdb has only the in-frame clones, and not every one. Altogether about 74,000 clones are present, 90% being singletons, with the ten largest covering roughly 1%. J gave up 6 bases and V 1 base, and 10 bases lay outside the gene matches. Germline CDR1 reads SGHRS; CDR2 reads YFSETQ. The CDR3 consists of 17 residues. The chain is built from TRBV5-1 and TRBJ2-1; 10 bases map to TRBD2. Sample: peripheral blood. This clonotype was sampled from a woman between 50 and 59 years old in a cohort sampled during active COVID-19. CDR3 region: CASSLMGLASGSNEQFF. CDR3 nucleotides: TGCGCCAGCAGCTTGATGGGATTGGCTAGCGGGAGCAATGAGCAGTTCTTC.